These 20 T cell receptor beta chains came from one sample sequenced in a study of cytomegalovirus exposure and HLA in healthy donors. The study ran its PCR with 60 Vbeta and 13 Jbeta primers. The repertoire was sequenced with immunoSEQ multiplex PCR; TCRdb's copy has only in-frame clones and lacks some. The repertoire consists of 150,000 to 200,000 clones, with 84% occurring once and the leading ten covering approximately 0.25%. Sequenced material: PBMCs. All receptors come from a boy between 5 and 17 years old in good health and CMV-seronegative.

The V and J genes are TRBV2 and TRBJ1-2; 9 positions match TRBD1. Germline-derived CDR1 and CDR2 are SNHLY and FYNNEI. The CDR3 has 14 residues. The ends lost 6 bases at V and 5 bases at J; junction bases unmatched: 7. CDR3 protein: CASSATGGAYGYTF. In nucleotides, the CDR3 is TGTGCCAGCAGCGCGACAGGGGGAGCGTATGGCTACACCTTC.

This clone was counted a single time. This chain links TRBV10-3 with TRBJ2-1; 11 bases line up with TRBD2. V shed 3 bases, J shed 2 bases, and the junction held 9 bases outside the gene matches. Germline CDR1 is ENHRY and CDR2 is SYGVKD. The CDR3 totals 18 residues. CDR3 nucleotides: TGTGCCATCAGTGAACTAGCGGGAGCATCGCGGCCCTACAATGAGCAGTTCTTC. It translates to CAISELAGASRPYNEQFF.

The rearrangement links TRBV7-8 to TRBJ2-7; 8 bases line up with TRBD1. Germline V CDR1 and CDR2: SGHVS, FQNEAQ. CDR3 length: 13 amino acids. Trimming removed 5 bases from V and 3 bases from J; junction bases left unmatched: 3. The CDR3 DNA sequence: TGTGCCAGCAGCGCGGGACAGGACTACGAGCAGTACTTC. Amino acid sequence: CASSAGQDYEQYF.

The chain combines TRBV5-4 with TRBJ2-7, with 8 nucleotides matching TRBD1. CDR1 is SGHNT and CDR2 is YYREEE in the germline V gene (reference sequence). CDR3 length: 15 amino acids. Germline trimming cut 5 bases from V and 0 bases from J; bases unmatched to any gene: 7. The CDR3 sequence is CASRGDRPDSYEQYF. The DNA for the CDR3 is TGTGCCAGCAGAGGGGACAGGCCTGACTCCTACGAGCAGTACTTC.

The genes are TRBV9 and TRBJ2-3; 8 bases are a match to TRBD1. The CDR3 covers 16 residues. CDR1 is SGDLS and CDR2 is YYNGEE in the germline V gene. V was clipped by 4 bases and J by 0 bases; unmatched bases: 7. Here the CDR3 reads CASSLSGQVSTDTQYF. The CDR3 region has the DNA TGTGCCAGCAGCCTCTCGGGACAGGTTAGCACAGATACGCAGTATTTT.

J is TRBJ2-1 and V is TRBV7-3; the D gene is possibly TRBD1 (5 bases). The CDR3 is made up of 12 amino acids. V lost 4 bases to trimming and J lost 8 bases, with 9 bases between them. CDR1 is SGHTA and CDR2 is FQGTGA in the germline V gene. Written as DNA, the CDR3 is TGTGCCAGCAGCTCAAAAGGGGATGAGCAGTTCTTC. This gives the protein CASSSKGDEQFF.

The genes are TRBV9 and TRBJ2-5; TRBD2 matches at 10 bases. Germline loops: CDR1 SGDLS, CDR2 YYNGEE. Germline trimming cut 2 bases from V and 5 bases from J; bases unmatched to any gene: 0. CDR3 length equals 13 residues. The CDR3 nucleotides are TGTGCCAGCAGCGTTAGCGGGGGGGAGACCCAGTACTTC. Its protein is CASSVSGGETQYF.

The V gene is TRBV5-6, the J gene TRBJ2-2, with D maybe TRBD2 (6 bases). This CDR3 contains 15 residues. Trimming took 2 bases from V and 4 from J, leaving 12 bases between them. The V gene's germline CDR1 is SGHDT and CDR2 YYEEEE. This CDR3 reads CASSFGGVGTGELFF. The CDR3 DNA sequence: TGTGCCAGCAGCTTTGGAGGGGTGGGCACCGGGGAGCTGTTTTTT.

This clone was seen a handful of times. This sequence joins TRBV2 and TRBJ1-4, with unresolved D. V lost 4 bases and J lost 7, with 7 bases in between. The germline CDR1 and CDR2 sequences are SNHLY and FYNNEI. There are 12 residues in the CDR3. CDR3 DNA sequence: TGTGCCAGCAGTGTAGGGAGTGAAAAACTGTTTTTT. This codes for CASSVGSEKLFF.

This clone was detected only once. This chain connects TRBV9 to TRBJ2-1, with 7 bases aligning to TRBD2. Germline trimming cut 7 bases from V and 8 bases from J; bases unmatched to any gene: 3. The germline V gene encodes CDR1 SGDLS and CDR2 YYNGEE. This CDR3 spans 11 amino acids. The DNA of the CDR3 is TGTGCCAGCGGGGGAGGGTATGAGCAGTTCTTC. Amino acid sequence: CASGGGYEQFF. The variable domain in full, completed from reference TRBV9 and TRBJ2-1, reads DSGVTQTPKHLITATGQRVTLRCSPRSGDLSVYWYQQSLDQGLQFLIQYYNGEERAKGNILERFSAQQFPDLHSELNLSSLELGDSALYFCASGGGYEQFFGPGTRLTVL.

CDR3 region: CASRSWTGANTGELFF. DNA for the CDR3: TGTGCCAGCAGATCTTGGACAGGGGCGAACACCGGGGAGCTGTTTTTT. This sequence joins TRBV27 and TRBJ2-2, with TRBD1 matching over 9 bases. The ends lost 6 bases at V and 0 bases at J; junction bases unmatched: 5. Germline loops: CDR1 MNHEY, CDR2 SMNVEV (reference sequence). This CDR3 is built from 16 residues.

CDR3 nucleotides: TGTGCCAGCACCCGAGCGGGGGGAAAACAAGAGACCCAGTACTTC. Its translation is CASTRAGGKQETQYF. V and J are TRBV6-1 and TRBJ2-5, with 9 bases fitting TRBD2. V shed 7 bases and J 2 bases; nucleotides not matched to a gene: 8. The CDR3 runs to 15 residues. CDR1 is MNHNS and CDR2 is SASEGT in the germline V gene.

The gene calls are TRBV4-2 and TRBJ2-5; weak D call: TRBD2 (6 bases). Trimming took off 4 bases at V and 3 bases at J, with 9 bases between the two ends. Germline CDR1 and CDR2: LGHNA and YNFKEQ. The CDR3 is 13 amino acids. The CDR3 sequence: CASSPGLKETQYF. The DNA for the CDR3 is TGTGCCAGCAGCCCGGGACTCAAAGAGACCCAGTACTTC.

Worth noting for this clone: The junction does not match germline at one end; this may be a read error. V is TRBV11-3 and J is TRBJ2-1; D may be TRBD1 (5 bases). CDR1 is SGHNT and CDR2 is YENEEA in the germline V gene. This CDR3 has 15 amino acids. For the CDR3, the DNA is TGTGCCAGCAGCTTAGGGGGCCCCTCCCACAATGAGCAGTTCTTC. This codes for CASSLGGPSHNEQFF.

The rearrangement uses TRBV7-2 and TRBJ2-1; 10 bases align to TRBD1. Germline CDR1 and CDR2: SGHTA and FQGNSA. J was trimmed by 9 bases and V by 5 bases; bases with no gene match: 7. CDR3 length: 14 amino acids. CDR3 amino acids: CASSPGQGISEQFF. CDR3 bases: TGTGCCAGCAGCCCGGGACAGGGGATCAGTGAGCAGTTCTTC.

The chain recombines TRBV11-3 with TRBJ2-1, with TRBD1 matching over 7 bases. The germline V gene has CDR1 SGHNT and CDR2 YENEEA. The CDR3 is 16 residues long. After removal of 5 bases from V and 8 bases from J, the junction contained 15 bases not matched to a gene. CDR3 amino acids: CASSVSTGLSIDEQFF. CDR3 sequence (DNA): TGTGCCAGCAGCGTTTCGACAGGGTTGTCAATCGATGAGCAGTTCTTC.

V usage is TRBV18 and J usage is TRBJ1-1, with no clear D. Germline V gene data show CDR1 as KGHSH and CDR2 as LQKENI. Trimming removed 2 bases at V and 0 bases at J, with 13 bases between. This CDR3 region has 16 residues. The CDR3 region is CASSPSDPGVNTEAFF. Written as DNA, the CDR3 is TGTGCCAGCTCACCATCGGACCCCGGGGTGAACACTGAAGCTTTCTTT. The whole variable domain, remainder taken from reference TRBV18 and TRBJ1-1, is NAGVMQNPRHLVRRRGQEARLRCSPMKGHSHVYWYRQLPEEGLKFMVYLQKENIIDESGMPKERFSAEFPKEGPSILRIQQVVRGDSAAYFCASSPSDPGVNTEAFFGQGTRLTVV.

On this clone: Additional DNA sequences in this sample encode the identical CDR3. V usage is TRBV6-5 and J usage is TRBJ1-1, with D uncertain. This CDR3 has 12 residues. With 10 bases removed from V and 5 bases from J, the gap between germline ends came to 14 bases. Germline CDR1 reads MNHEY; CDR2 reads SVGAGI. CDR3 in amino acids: CATGEGITEAFF. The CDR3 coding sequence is TGTGCCACCGGGGAAGGGATTACTGAAGCTTTCTTT.

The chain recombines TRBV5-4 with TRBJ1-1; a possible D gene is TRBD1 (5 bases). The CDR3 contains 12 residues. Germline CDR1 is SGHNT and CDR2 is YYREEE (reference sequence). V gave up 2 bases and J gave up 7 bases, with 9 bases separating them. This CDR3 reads CASSFQGFEAFF. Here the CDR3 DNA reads TGTGCCAGCAGCTTCCAGGGTTTTGAAGCTTTCTTT.

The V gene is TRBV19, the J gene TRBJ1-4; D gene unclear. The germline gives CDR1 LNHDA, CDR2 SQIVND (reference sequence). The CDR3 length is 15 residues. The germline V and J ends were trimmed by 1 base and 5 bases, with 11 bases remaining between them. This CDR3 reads CASSIVLRSNEKLFF. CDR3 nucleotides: TGTGCCAGTAGTATAGTTCTCCGGTCCAATGAAAAACTGTTTTTT.